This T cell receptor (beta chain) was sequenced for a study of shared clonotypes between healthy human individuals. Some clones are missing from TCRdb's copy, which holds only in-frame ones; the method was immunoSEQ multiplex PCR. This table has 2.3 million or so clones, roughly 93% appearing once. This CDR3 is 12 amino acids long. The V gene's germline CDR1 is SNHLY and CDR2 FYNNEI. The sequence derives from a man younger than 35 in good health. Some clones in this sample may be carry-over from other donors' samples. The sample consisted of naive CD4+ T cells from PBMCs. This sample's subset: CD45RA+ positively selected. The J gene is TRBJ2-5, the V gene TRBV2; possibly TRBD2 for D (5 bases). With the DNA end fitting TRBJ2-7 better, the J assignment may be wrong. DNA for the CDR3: TGTGCCAGCAGTGAACTGGACTCCGAGCAGTACTTC. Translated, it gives CASSELDSEQYF.